A single sample is the source of the 15 T cell receptor beta chains below, sequenced in a study of cytomegalovirus exposure and HLA in healthy donors. The study ran its PCR with 60 Vbeta and 13 Jbeta primers. Using immunoSEQ multiplex PCR, the repertoire was profiled, and TCRdb retains in-frame clones only, with some absent. The sample carries around 130,000 clones, under 70% recorded once. Sample: PBMCs. The receptor set was obtained from a woman in her fifties or sixties in good health and CMV-seronegative.

The chain recombines TRBV28 with TRBJ2-5; D perhaps matches TRBD1 (6 bases). Germline assignment: CDR1 MDHEN and CDR2 SYDVKM. This CDR3 is built from 15 residues. V shed 5 bases and J shed 2 bases, with 15 bases lying between them. The CDR3 reads CASSPRYQGQETQYF. The CDR3 nucleotides read TGTGCCAGCAGTCCCCGCTATCAGGGGCAAGAGACCCAGTACTTC.

V usage is TRBV5-4 and J usage is TRBJ1-6; TRBD1 agrees at 8 bases. CDR1 is SGHNT, CDR2 YYREEE, per germline (reference sequence). Trimming cost V 0 bases and J 7 bases; bases outside gene matches: 0. CDR3 length: 14 residues. As DNA, the CDR3 is TGTGCCAGCAGCTTGGGACAGGGGAATTCACCCCTCCACTTT. It encodes CASSLGQGNSPLHF.

This chain uses TRBV7-2 with TRBJ1-1; no firm D call. The CDR3 runs to 12 residues. Per the germline V gene, CDR1 is SGHTA and CDR2 is FQGNSA. Trimming shortened V by 1 base and J by 8 bases, and 8 bases separated the two germline ends. Written as DNA, the CDR3 is TGTGCCAGCAGCTTAGTCTCGGGAGAAGCTTTCTTT. Its protein product is CASSLVSGEAFF. The full variable domain, rest sourced from reference TRBV7-2 and TRBJ1-1, is GAGVSQSPSNKVTEKGKDVELRCDPISGHTALYWYRQSLGQGLEFLIYFQGNSAPDKSGLPSDRFSAERTGGSVSTLTIQRTQQEDSAVYLCASSLVSGEAFFGQGTRLTVV.

The rearrangement links TRBV15 to TRBJ2-3, with 9 bases identical to TRBD2. The CDR3 contains 18 residues. Germline CDR1 is LNHNV and CDR2 is YYDKDF (reference sequence). Trimming removed 0 bases from V and 2 bases from J; junction bases left unmatched: 9. CDR3 loop: CATSRDLTSGRTTDTQYF. DNA of the CDR3: TGTGCCACCAGCAGAGATTTAACAAGCGGGAGGACCACAGATACGCAGTATTTT.

The genes are TRBV7-2 and TRBJ2-3; 9 bases are a match to TRBD2. Germline CDR1 reads SGHTA; CDR2 reads FQGNSA. This CDR3 comprises 16 residues. The V segment lost 1 base and the J segment 4 bases; nucleotides outside the gene matches: 6. CDR3 amino acids: CASSLGRGGAPDTQYF. In DNA, the CDR3 is TGTGCCAGCAGCTTAGGGCGCGGGGGGGCCCCAGATACGCAGTATTTT.

The chain has TRBV9 and TRBJ1-3, with 7 bases matching TRBD1. Germline CDR1 SGDLS, CDR2 YYNGEE. The CDR3 extends over 15 amino acids. V was clipped by 0 bases and J by 2 bases; unmatched bases: 2. In DNA form, the CDR3 reads TGTGCCAGCAGCGTAGACAGGGGTCCTGGAAACACCATATATTTT. Amino acids: CASSVDRGPGNTIYF.

The chain is built from TRBV19 and TRBJ2-7; 7 positions match TRBD2. There are 14 residues in the CDR3. In germline, CDR1 is LNHDA, CDR2 SQIVND (reference sequence). The V gene end was trimmed by 6 bases and the J gene end by 3 bases; junction bases not matched to a gene: 8. CDR3 residues: CASRGPGLVYEQYF. DNA for the CDR3: TGTGCCAGTAGGGGCCCCGGACTAGTCTACGAGCAGTACTTC.

The rearrangement links TRBV7-2 to TRBJ1-2; 8 positions agree with TRBD1. The length of the CDR3 is 16 residues. Germline V CDR1 and CDR2: SGHTA, FQGNSA. Losses at the gene ends were 5 bases for V and 4 bases for J; bases not matched to a gene: 12. The CDR3, as DNA: TGTGCCAGCAGCCCGAAGACAGGGGTGAATTCCTATGGCTACACCTTC. Its translation is CASSPKTGVNSYGYTF.

This clone was found a few times. The V gene is TRBV7-9, the J gene TRBJ2-7, with 7 nucleotides matching TRBD1. This CDR3 contains 12 residues. V lost 6 bases and J lost 3; bases outside the gene matches: 2. Per germline, CDR1 SEHNR and CDR2 FQNEAQ (reference sequence). The CDR3 DNA follows: TGTGCCAGCAGAGGGGACAGCTACGAGCAGTACTTC. The encoded protein is CASRGDSYEQYF.

The chain links TRBV4-3 to TRBJ1-1; 8 bases map to TRBD1. V lost 4 bases to trimming and J lost 4 bases; unmatched junction nucleotides: 2. Germline values: CDR1 LGHNA, CDR2 YSLEER. CDR3 length equals 13 residues. CDR3 amino acids: CASSPTGGTEAFF. CDR3 sequence (DNA): TGCGCCAGCAGCCCCACAGGGGGCACTGAAGCTTTCTTT.

The V call is TRBV29-1, the J call TRBJ2-2; 7 bases map to TRBD1. The J segment lost 7 bases and the V segment lost 3 bases, leaving 5 bases of the junction unmatched. This CDR3 has 13 residues. Per the germline V gene, CDR1 is SQVTM and CDR2 is ANQGSEA. The CDR3: CSVDVQGNGELFF. In nucleotides, the CDR3 is TGCAGCGTTGACGTACAGGGGAACGGGGAGCTGTTTTTT.

This clone turned up a few times. The J gene is TRBJ2-5, the V gene TRBV15; 10 positions agree with TRBD2. In germline, CDR1 is LNHNV, CDR2 YYDKDF (reference sequence). Unmatched junction bases numbered 6, after V lost 0 bases and J lost 5 bases. The CDR3 runs 16 residues. The DNA for the CDR3 is TGTGCCACCAGCAGAGAGCTAGCGGGAGAAACCGAGACCCAGTACTTC. Translating gives CATSRELAGETETQYF.

The gene calls are TRBV5-1 and TRBJ2-3; TRBD2 aligns across 9 bases. There are 17 residues in the CDR3. CDR1 and CDR2 (germline): SGHRS, YFSETQ. Germline trimming cut 0 bases from V and 0 bases from J; bases unmatched to any gene: 5. The chain's CDR3 is CASSLGAGGTSTDTQYF. The CDR3 DNA reads as TGCGCCAGCAGCTTGGGTGCGGGAGGGACCAGCACAGATACGCAGTATTTT.

This clone appeared a few times. The chain couples TRBV5-6 to TRBJ1-2; perhaps TRBD1 as D (6 bases). Trimming removed 0 bases from V and 6 bases from J, with 15 bases in between. Germline CDR1 and CDR2: SGHDT and YYEEEE. The CDR3 is made up of 15 amino acids. CDR3 region: CASSLEYREGDGYTF. CDR3 DNA: TGTGCCAGCAGCTTGGAGTACAGGGAGGGGGATGGCTACACCTTC.

The chain recombines TRBV4-3 with TRBJ1-1; 8 nucleotides align to TRBD1. Unmatched junction bases numbered 7, after V lost 1 base and J lost 3 bases. The CDR3 spans 16 residues. The germline CDR1 and CDR2 sequences are LGHNA and YSLEER. The CDR3 nucleotides are TGCGCCAGCAGCCAAGGTCCAGGGGGCATCGACACTGAAGCTTTCTTT. Amino acid sequence: CASSQGPGGIDTEAFF.